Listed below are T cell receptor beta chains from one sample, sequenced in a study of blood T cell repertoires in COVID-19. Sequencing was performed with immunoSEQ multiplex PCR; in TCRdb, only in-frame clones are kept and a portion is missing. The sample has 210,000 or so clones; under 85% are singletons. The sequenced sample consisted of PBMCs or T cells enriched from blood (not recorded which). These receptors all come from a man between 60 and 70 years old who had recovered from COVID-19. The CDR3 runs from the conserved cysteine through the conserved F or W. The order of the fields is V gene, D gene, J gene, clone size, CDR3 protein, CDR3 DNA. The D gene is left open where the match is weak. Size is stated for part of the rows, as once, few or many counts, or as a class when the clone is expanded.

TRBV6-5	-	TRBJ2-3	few	CASSFTGGRADTQYF	TGTGCCAGCAGTTTCACGGGGGGCCGGGCAGATACGCAGTATTTT
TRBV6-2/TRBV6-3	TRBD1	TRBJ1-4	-	CASSYLKTGENEKLFF	TGTGCCAGCAGTTACTTGAAGACAGGGGAAAATGAAAAACTGTTTTTT
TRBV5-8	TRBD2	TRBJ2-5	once	CASSLGGGLAGLYQETQYF	TGTGCCAGCAGCTTGGGGGGTGGACTAGCGGGCCTGTACCAAGAGACCCAGTACTTC
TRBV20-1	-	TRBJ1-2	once	CSASGQGNYGYTF	TGCAGTGCTAGTGGGCAGGGGAACTATGGCTACACCTTC
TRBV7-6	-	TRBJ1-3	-	CASSLAGVVNTIYF	TGTGCCAGCAGCTTAGCAGGGGTTGTGAACACCATATATTTT
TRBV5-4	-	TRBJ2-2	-	CASSSPGQPNTGELFF	TGTGCCAGCAGCTCCCCGGGACAACCGAACACCGGGGAGCTGTTTTTT
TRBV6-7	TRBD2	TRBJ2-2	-	CASTDPLAGNTGELFF	TGTGCCAGCACCGACCCACTAGCGGGGAACACCGGGGAGCTGTTTTTT
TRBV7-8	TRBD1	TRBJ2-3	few	CASSPWGQGPDTQYF	TGTGCCAGCAGCCCTTGGGGACAGGGGCCAGATACGCAGTATTTT
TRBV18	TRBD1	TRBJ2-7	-	CASSPEVGQGIYEQYF	TGTGCCAGCTCACCCGAAGTGGGACAGGGAATCTACGAGCAGTACTTC
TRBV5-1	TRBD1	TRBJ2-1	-	CASTLDRASYNEQFF	TGCGCCAGCACTCTGGACAGGGCCTCCTACAATGAGCAGTTCTTC
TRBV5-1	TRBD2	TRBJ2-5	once	CASKESGGVQETQYF	TGCGCCAGCAAGGAAAGCGGGGGGGTCCAAGAGACCCAGTACTTC
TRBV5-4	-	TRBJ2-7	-	CASSLANEQYF	TGTGCCAGCAGCTTGGCCAACGAGCAGTACTTC
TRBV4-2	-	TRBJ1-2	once	CASSQDRGRIYGYTF	TGTGCCAGCAGCCAAGATCGAGGGAGGATCTATGGCTACACCTTC
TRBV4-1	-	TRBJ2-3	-	CASSQDAVPRDTQYF	TGCGCCAGCAGCCAAGACGCGGTCCCCCGAGATACGCAGTATTTT
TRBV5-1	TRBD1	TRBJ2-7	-	CASNGQVQDEQYF	TGCGCCAGCAACGGACAGGTCCAGGACGAGCAGTACTTT
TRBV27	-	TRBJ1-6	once	CASRESWSSYNSPLHF	TGTGCCAGCCGGGAGTCGTGGAGCTCCTATAATTCACCCCTCCACTTT
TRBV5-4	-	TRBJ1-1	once	CASSFLGQAFF	TGTGCCAGCAGCTTTTTGGGGCAAGCTTTCTTT
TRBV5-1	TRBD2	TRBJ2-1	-	CASSTSGGDSSYNEQFF	TGCGCCAGCAGCACGAGCGGGGGGGACAGCTCCTACAATGAGCAGTTCTTC
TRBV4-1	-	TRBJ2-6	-	CASSQDFEFSGANVLTF	TGCGCCAGCAGCCAAGATTTCGAGTTCTCTGGGGCCAACGTCCTGACTTTC
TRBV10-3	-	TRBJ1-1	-	CAIRQGQTEAFF	TGTGCCATCCGTCAGGGGCAGACTGAAGCTTTCTTT
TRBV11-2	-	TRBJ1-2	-	CASSLRLNYGYTF	TGTGCCAGCTCACTGCGGCTTAACTATGGCTACACCTTC
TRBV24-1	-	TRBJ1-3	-	CATSDPGVRGNTIYF	TGTGCCACCAGTGATCCAGGGGTACGAGGAAACACCATATATTTT
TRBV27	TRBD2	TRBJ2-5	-	CASSFIGGGNQETQYF	TGTGCCAGCAGTTTTATCGGCGGGGGAAACCAAGAGACCCAGTACTTC
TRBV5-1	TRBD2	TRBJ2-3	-	CASSLAYGGVDTQYF	TGCGCCAGCAGCTTGGCGTATGGGGGGGTCGATACGCAGTATTTT
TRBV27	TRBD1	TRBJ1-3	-	CASSLSGTVGNTIYF	TGTGCCAGCAGTTTATCCGGGACAGTTGGAAACACCATATATTTT
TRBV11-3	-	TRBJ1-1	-	CASSSGRTTEAFF	TGTGCCAGCAGCTCAGGGAGGACCACTGAAGCTTTCTTT
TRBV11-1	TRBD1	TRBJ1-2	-	CASSLDRGDYGYTF	TGTGCCAGCAGCTTGGACAGGGGGGACTATGGCTACACCTTC
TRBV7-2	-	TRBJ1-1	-	CASSLRLQGGTEAFF	TGTGCCAGCAGCCTACGGCTCCAGGGAGGGACTGAAGCTTTCTTT
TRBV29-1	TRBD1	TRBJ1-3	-	CSVQGVGGNTIYF	TGCAGCGTTCAGGGGGTCGGAGGAAACACCATATATTTT
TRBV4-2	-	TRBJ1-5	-	CASSGGGNQPQHF	TGTGCCAGCTCTGGAGGTGGCAATCAGCCCCAGCATTTT
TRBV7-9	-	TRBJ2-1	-	CASSLAWAKNEQFF	TGTGCCAGCAGCTTAGCGTGGGCAAAGAATGAGCAGTTCTTC
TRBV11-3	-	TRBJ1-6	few	CASSSESSYNSPLHF	TGTGCCAGCAGCTCAGAGAGCTCCTATAATTCACCCCTCCACTTT
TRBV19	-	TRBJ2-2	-	CASRTQGRSPGELFF	TGTGCCAGCCGGACACAGGGACGATCACCCGGGGAGCTGTTTTTT
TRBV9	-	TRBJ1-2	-	CASSVAGRVRVDGYTF	TGTGCCAGCAGCGTAGCAGGAAGGGTCAGGGTCGATGGCTACACCTTC
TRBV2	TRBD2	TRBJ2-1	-	CASSALLGRGGGNEQFF	TGTGCCAGCAGCGCCCTGCTGGGGCGGGGGGGCGGCAATGAGCAGTTCTTC
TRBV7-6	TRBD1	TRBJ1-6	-	CASSLVQGSNSPLHF	TGTGCCAGCAGCTTGGTACAGGGGTCGAATTCACCCCTCCACTTT
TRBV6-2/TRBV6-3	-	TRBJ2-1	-	CASSPLLVSSYNEQFF	TGTGCCAGCAGCCCCCTTCTCGTGAGCTCCTACAATGAGCAGTTCTTC
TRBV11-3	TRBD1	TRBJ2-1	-	CASSLDPGTDNEQFF	TGTGCCAGCAGCTTAGACCCCGGGACAGACAATGAGCAGTTCTTC
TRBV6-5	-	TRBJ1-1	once	CASSLGGSTEAFF	TGTGCCAGCAGTCTGGGAGGGTCCACTGAAGCTTTCTTT